This T cell receptor (beta chain) was documented in a study of cytomegalovirus exposure and HLA in healthy donors. Study-level points and caveats: When presence/absence was analysed, sequencing depth was taken to be roughly uniform across donors. Within a later analysis, the majority of CMV-associated TCR beta chains appeared HLA-restricted. Analysis was carried out at a later point, and it linked a missense DCLRE1C variant to TCR beta V- and J-gene trimming. Per published reports, the classifier diagnosed cytomegalovirus status with high specificity and sensitivity.

With 60 Vbeta and 13 Jbeta primers, the PCR was carried out. TCRdb's copy holds only in-frame clones and misses some; the assay was immunoSEQ multiplex PCR. The sample consists of hundreds of thousands of clones, 76% of them appearing once. As regards this clone: What it recognizes is unknown.

The specimen sequenced was PBMCs. The TCR originated in a man in his late teens or twenties in good health and CMV-seronegative.

CDR3 loop: CASSIQSASADTQYF. CDR3 coding DNA: TGTGCCAGTAGTATACAGTCAGCTAGTGCCGATACGCAGTATTTT. The chain joins TRBV19 to TRBJ2-3; the D is unclear. Germline values: CDR1 LNHDA, CDR2 SQIVND (reference sequence). V was shortened by 2 bases and J by 6 bases, with 15 bases between the two germline ends. This CDR3 region has 15 residues.